This T cell receptor (beta chain) was identified in a study of blood T cell repertoires in COVID-19. This CDR3 contains 15 residues. Germline CDR1 reads SNHLY; CDR2 reads FYNNEI. With 5 bases clipped from V and 4 bases from J, the junction kept 7 bases outside the gene matches. Repertoires were generated with immunoSEQ multiplex PCR, while TCRdb's copy carries only in-frame clones and drops some. The sample lists 260,000 or so clones; approximately 83% were seen once. This chain uses TRBV2 with TRBJ2-1, with TRBD2 identical over 8 bases. The sample consisted of PBMCs or T cells enriched from blood (not recorded which). The receptor's source is a woman aged 40 to 50 who had been exposed to COVID-19. CDR3 sequence reads: CASSSAGGGYNEQFF. CDR3 coding DNA: TGTGCCAGCAGTTCAGCGGGCGGGGGGTACAATGAGCAGTTCTTC.